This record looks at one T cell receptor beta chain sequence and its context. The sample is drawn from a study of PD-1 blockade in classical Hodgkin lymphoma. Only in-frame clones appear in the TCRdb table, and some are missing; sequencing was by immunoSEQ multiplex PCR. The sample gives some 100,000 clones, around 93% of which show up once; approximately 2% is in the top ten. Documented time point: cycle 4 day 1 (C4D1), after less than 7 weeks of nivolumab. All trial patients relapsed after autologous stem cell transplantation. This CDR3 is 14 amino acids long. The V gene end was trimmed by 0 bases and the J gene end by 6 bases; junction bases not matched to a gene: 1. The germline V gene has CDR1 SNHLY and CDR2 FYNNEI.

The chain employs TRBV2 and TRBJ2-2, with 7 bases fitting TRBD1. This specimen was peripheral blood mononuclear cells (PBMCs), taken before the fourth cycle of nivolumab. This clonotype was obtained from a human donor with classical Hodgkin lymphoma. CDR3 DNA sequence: TGTGCCAGCAGTGAAGCGAGGGGGCCCGGGGAGCTGTTTTTT. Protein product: CASSEARGPGELFF.